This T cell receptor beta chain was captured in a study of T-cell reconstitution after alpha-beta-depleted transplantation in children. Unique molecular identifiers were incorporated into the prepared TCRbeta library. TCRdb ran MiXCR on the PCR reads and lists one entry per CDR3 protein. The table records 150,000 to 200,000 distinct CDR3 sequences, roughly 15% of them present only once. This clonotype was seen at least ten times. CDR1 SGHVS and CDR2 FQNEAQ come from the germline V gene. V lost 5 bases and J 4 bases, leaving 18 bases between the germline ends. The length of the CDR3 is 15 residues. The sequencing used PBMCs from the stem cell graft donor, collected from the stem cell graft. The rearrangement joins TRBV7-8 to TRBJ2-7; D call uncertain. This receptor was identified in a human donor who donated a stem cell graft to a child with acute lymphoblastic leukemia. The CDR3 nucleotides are TGTGCCAGCAGCCCTAAAACATCATATCCGTACGAGCAGTACTTC. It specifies CASSPKTSYPYEQYF.